The T cell receptor (beta chain) under discussion was sequenced for a study of blood T cell repertoires in COVID-19. Study background: The samples span acute and convalescent COVID-19 from the United States, Italy and Spain. T cells, B-cell-depleted T cells, or PBMCs provided the cDNA or gDNA that served as material.

Per the original methods: For nucleated cells, counts were estimated from reference gene primer amplification. Method: immunoSEQ multiplex PCR; TCRdb's copy keeps in-frame clones and lacks some. Clone size and the V and J calls come from that table; the DNA yielded D and trimming. The sample yields some 150,000 clones, around 83% seen once. This CDR3 is 19 amino acids long. V trimming: 4 bases; J trimming: 4 bases; junction bases outside the gene matches: 17. Germline lookup yields CDR1 SGHDT and CDR2 YYEEEE. The V and J genes are TRBV5-6 and TRBJ1-5; 10 bases match TRBD1. The TCR originated in a human donor in a cohort sampled during active COVID-19. Sequencing was performed on peripheral blood. CDR3 nucleotide sequence: TGTGCCAGCAGCCCGGGAAGGGACAGGGGCCGCCTCTTGAATCAGCCCCAGCATTTT. Protein sequence: CASSPGRDRGRLLNQPQHF.